The rows below give T cell receptor beta chains drawn from one sample of a study of T-cell reconstitution after alpha-beta-depleted transplantation in children. TCRdb re-called the PCR reads through MiXCR, storing one row per CDR3 protein. The sample yields around 480,000 distinct CDR3 sequences, approximately 29% seen once. This specimen consisted of PBMCs from the stem cell graft donor, obtained from the stem cell graft. The receptors derive from a human donor who donated a stem cell graft to a child with aplastic anemia. Both conserved end residues are part of each CDR3. Fields, in order: clone size, V gene, D gene, J gene, CDR3 protein, CDR3 DNA. A D gene is named only where the DNA matches it firmly. Size values are once, few and many counts, or a class for expanded clones, and some rows have none.

size: NA
V: TRBV28
D: NA
J: TRBJ2-4
CDR3: CASSLCDRCIQYF
DNA: TGTGCCAGCAGTTTATGTGACAGATGCATTCAGTACTTC

size: few
V: TRBV5-1
D: NA
J: TRBJ1-2
CDR3: CASSSGTLALNYGYTF
DNA: TGCGCCAGCAGCTCGGGGACTTTGGCCCTTAACTATGGCTACACCTTC

size: NA
V: TRBV27
D: NA
J: TRBJ2-3
CDR3: CASSLAAAMGYTQYF
DNA: TGTGCCAGCAGTTTAGCCGCAGCGATGGGGTATACGCAGTATTTT

size: few
V: TRBV30
D: NA
J: TRBJ1-2
CDR3: CAWSGEMVLGYTF
DNA: TGTGCCTGGAGTGGGGAAATGGTACTGGGCTACACCTTC

size: NA
V: TRBV20-1
D: NA
J: TRBJ2-7
CDR3: CSATYSVASYEQYF
DNA: TGCAGTGCTACATACAGCGTAGCCTCCTACGAGCAGTACTTC

size: few
V: TRBV29-1
D: TRBD1
J: TRBJ1-4
CDR3: CSVARGLGEKLFF
DNA: TGCAGCGTCGCTAGGGGGCTAGGCGAAAAACTGTTTTTT

size: NA
V: TRBV15
D: NA
J: TRBJ2-5
CDR3: CATSQLETQYF
DNA: TGTGCCACCAGCCAGCTGGAGACCCAGTACTTC

size: NA
V: TRBV14
D: TRBD1
J: TRBJ2-7
CDR3: CASSPSGTQGNHEQYF
DNA: TGTGCCAGCAGCCCCAGTGGGACACAGGGGAACCACGAGCAGTACTTC

size: few
V: TRBV29-1
D: NA
J: TRBJ2-1
CDR3: CSVNLADTPYNEQFF
DNA: TGCAGCGTTAACTTAGCAGACACCCCCTACAATGAGCAGTTCTTC

size: NA
V: TRBV6-8
D: TRBD1
J: TRBJ2-5
CDR3: CASTRTGRETQYF
DNA: TGTGCCAGCACCCGGACAGGGAGAGAGACCCAGTACTTC

size: NA
V: TRBV28
D: TRBD1
J: TRBJ2-2
CDR3: CASSSIHTGGRELFF
DNA: TGTGCCAGCAGTTCGATTCATACAGGGGGCAGGGAGCTGTTTTTT

size: NA
V: TRBV15
D: TRBD1
J: TRBJ1-5
CDR3: CATSTDRANQPQHF
DNA: TGTGCCACCAGCACCGACAGGGCGAATCAGCCCCAGCATTTT

size: NA
V: TRBV27
D: TRBD1
J: TRBJ2-3
CDR3: CASSSTLGQGASTDTQYF
DNA: TGTGCCAGCAGTTCGACGCTCGGACAGGGAGCTAGCACAGATACGCAGTATTTT

size: NA
V: TRBV20-1
D: TRBD1
J: TRBJ2-5
CDR3: CSATPATGVGETQYF
DNA: TGCAGTGCTACCCCCGCGACAGGGGTCGGGGAGACCCAGTACTTC

size: NA
V: TRBV28
D: NA
J: TRBJ2-4
CDR3: CASEEIAKNIQYF
DNA: TGTGCCAGCGAGGAGATAGCCAAAAACATTCAGTACTTC

size: NA
V: TRBV24-1
D: NA
J: TRBJ1-2
CDR3: CATSDGYYGYTF
DNA: TGTGCCACCAGTGACGGGTACTATGGCTACACCTTC

size: few
V: TRBV29-1
D: NA
J: TRBJ2-1
CDR3: CSIYTVVYNEQFF
DNA: TGCAGCATTTACACCGTGGTCTACAATGAGCAGTTCTTC

size: many
V: TRBV6-2/TRBV6-3
D: NA
J: TRBJ2-6
CDR3: CASSYKASGANVLTF
DNA: TGTGCCAGCAGTTACAAAGCGTCTGGGGCCAACGTCCTGACTTTC

size: few
V: TRBV9
D: TRBD1
J: TRBJ2-5
CDR3: CASSAGTVQETQYF
DNA: TGTGCCAGCAGCGCAGGGACAGTTCAAGAGACCCAGTACTTC

size: NA
V: TRBV4-3
D: TRBD2
J: TRBJ2-1
CDR3: CASSQAGGGYNEQFF
DNA: TGCGCCAGCAGCCAGGCGGGAGGGGGTTACAATGAGCAGTTCTTC

size: NA
V: TRBV5-1
D: NA
J: TRBJ1-1
CDR3: CASSLSGDGNEAFF
DNA: TGCGCCAGCAGCCTTTCCGGGGACGGGAATGAAGCTTTCTTT

size: NA
V: TRBV6-1
D: TRBD2
J: TRBJ2-1
CDR3: CTSSGSGAHNEQFF
DNA: TGTACCAGCAGTGGGAGCGGGGCCCACAATGAGCAGTTCTTC

size: NA
V: TRBV20-1
D: TRBD1
J: TRBJ1-3
CDR3: CSARVGGQEPSGNTIYF
DNA: TGCAGTGCTAGAGTGGGGGGACAGGAACCGTCTGGAAACACCATATATTTT

size: many
V: TRBV29-1
D: TRBD1
J: TRBJ1-2
CDR3: CSVGQGRYGYTF
DNA: TGCAGCGTTGGACAGGGGCGCTATGGCTACACCTTC

size: NA
V: TRBV3-1
D: NA
J: TRBJ2-1
CDR3: CASSQDRGTYRQQFF
DNA: TGTGCCAGCAGCCAAGATCGGGGGACCTATCGTCAGCAGTTCTTC

size: many
V: TRBV20-1
D: NA
J: TRBJ1-2
CDR3: CSARDQGNYGYTF
DNA: TGCAGTGCTAGAGATCAGGGGAACTATGGCTACACCTTC

size: few
V: TRBV19
D: TRBD1
J: TRBJ2-2
CDR3: CASSMEDRGKNTGELFF
DNA: TGTGCCAGTAGTATGGAGGACAGGGGAAAGAACACCGGGGAGCTGTTTTTT

size: few
V: TRBV29-1
D: TRBD2
J: TRBJ2-7
CDR3: CSALGTGGSYYEQYF
DNA: TGCAGCGCCCTGGGGACGGGCGGGAGCTACTACGAGCAGTACTTC

size: NA
V: TRBV5-1
D: TRBD2
J: TRBJ2-3
CDR3: CASSLDRGSRTDTQYF
DNA: TGCGCCAGCAGCTTGGATCGCGGGAGTCGCACAGATACGCAGTATTTT

size: NA
V: TRBV19
D: TRBD2
J: TRBJ2-3
CDR3: CASSTRRGSGSLNTQYF
DNA: TGTGCCAGTAGTACCCGTCGGGGTAGCGGGAGTTTAAATACGCAGTATTTT

size: NA
V: TRBV18
D: TRBD2
J: TRBJ2-3
CDR3: CASSPVPTSGVQDTQYF
DNA: TGTGCCAGCTCACCCGTTCCGACCAGCGGGGTCCAGGATACGCAGTATTTT

size: few
V: TRBV15
D: NA
J: TRBJ2-1
CDR3: CATSREGRQGYDNEQFF
DNA: TGTGCCACCAGCAGAGAGGGGAGGCAGGGTTACGACAATGAGCAGTTCTTC

size: few
V: TRBV29-1
D: NA
J: TRBJ1-2
CDR3: CSVEHRVYGYTF
DNA: TGCAGCGTTGAGCACAGGGTCTATGGCTACACCTTC

size: NA
V: TRBV20-1
D: TRBD1
J: TRBJ1-5
CDR3: CSATVGGRGLNQPQHF
DNA: TGCAGTGCAACAGTGGGAGGCAGGGGGCTCAATCAGCCCCAGCATTTT

size: NA
V: TRBV4-2
D: TRBD1
J: TRBJ2-2
CDR3: CASSRPGQGGSGELFF
DNA: TGTGCCAGCAGCCGACCAGGACAGGGCGGATCCGGGGAGCTGTTTTTT

size: NA
V: TRBV7-2
D: TRBD2
J: TRBJ2-1
CDR3: CASSLAAGVYNEQFF
DNA: TGTGCCAGCAGCTTAGCGGCGGGAGTCTACAATGAGCAGTTCTTC

size: NA
V: TRBV7-2
D: NA
J: TRBJ1-3
CDR3: CASSLVADSGNTIYF
DNA: TGTGCCAGCAGCTTAGTGGCCGACTCTGGAAACACCATATATTTT

size: NA
V: TRBV5-1
D: NA
J: TRBJ2-1
CDR3: CASSLAPRNEQFF
DNA: TGCGCCAGCAGCCTGGCCCCTCGCAATGAGCAGTTCTTC

size: few
V: TRBV6-5
D: TRBD2
J: TRBJ2-3
CDR3: CASSYLAGGAQADTQYF
DNA: TGTGCCAGCAGTTACCTAGCGGGAGGTGCCCAGGCAGATACGCAGTATTTT

size: once
V: TRBV28
D: NA
J: TRBJ2-3
CDR3: CASSILTGTDTQYF
DNA: TGTGCCAGCAGTATCCTCACGGGCACAGATACGCAGTATTTT

size: many
V: TRBV7-9
D: NA
J: TRBJ1-5
CDR3: CASSQEGDQPQHF
DNA: TGTGCCAGCAGTCAAGAGGGGGATCAGCCCCAGCATTTT

size: NA
V: TRBV4-1
D: TRBD2
J: TRBJ2-1
CDR3: CAMGLEGLAWSSYNEQFF
DNA: TGTGCCATGGGCCTTGAGGGACTAGCGTGGAGCTCCTACAATGAGCAGTTCTTC

size: few
V: TRBV18
D: TRBD1
J: TRBJ2-1
CDR3: CASSPYSSTGYQGNEQFF
DNA: TGTGCCAGCTCACCATACTCGTCGACAGGGTATCAGGGCAATGAGCAGTTCTTC

size: NA
V: TRBV6-5
D: NA
J: TRBJ1-2
CDR3: CASSYSGQYYGYTF
DNA: TGTGCCAGCAGTTACTCAGGACAGTACTATGGCTACACCTTC

size: NA
V: TRBV5-8
D: NA
J: TRBJ2-6
CDR3: CASSLYDGFSGANVLTF
DNA: TGTGCCAGCAGCTTGTACGACGGTTTCTCTGGGGCCAACGTCCTGACTTTC

size: few
V: TRBV7-2
D: TRBD1
J: TRBJ2-3
CDR3: CASSLGTGATSTDTQYF
DNA: TGTGCCAGCAGCTTAGGGACAGGGGCGACTAGCACAGATACGCAGTATTTT

size: NA
V: TRBV6-2/TRBV6-3
D: NA
J: TRBJ1-1
CDR3: CASSYPIEGFMNTEAFF
DNA: TGTGCCAGCAGTTACCCCATCGAGGGTTTCATGAACACTGAAGCTTTCTTT

size: NA
V: TRBV25-1
D: NA
J: TRBJ2-3
CDR3: CAVGGRGHTDTQYF
DNA: TGTGCCGTCGGGGGGCGGGGACACACAGATACGCAGTATTTT

size: NA
V: TRBV24-1
D: NA
J: TRBJ1-2
CDR3: CATSEPGYTF
DNA: TGTGCCACCAGTGAGCCTGGCTACACCTTC

size: NA
V: TRBV19
D: NA
J: TRBJ2-3
CDR3: CASSIPGVADTQYF
DNA: TGTGCCAGTAGTATTCCTGGGGTGGCAGATACGCAGTATTTT

size: few
V: TRBV6-5
D: NA
J: TRBJ1-2
CDR3: CASSYSTTDPGPSNYGYTF
DNA: TGTGCCAGCAGTTACTCCACGACTGACCCGGGCCCATCTAACTATGGCTACACCTTC

size: few
V: TRBV7-2
D: NA
J: TRBJ1-3
CDR3: CASSFQGFGDTIYF
DNA: TGTGCCAGCAGCTTTCAGGGGTTCGGCGACACCATATATTTT